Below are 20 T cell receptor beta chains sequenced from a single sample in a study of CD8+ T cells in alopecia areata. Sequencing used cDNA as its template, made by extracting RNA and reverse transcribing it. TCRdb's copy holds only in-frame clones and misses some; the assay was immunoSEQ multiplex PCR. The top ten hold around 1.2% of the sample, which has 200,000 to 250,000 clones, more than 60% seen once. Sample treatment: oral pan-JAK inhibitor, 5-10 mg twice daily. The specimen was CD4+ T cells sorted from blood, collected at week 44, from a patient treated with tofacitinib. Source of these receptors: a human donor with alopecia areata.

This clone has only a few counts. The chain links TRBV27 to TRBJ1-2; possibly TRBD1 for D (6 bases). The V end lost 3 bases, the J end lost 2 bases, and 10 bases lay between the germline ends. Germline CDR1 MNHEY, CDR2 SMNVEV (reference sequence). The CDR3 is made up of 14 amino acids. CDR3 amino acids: CASSLDGQNYGYTF. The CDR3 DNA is TGTGCCAGCAGTTTGGACGGACAGAACTATGGCTACACCTTC.

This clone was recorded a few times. As DNA, the CDR3 is TGCGCCAGCAGCTCGGGACTACAAAACACAGATACGCAGTATTTT. It codes for CASSSGLQNTDTQYF. The chain employs TRBV5-1 and TRBJ2-3; 7 bases map to TRBD2. The length of the CDR3 is 15 residues. J lost 2 bases, V lost 3 bases, and 6 bases had no gene match. Germline CDR1 SGHRS, CDR2 YFSETQ.

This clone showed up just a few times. The chain's CDR3 is CASRKRGGMTDTQYF. CDR3 DNA: TGCGCCAGCAGAAAGCGGGGGGGCATGACAGATACGCAGTATTTT. This rearrangement joins TRBV10-2 to TRBJ2-3, with TRBD2 matching over 10 bases. The germline CDR1 and CDR2 sequences are WSHSY and SAAADI. The CDR3 has 15 amino acids. Losses at the gene ends were 6 bases for V and 3 bases for J; bases not matched to a gene: 6.

The CDR3 bases are TGTGCCAGCAGTCAGGATTGGGGCACTGAAGCTTTCTTT. Encoded protein: CASSQDWGTEAFF. V gene TRBV7-2 combines with J gene TRBJ1-1; D is uncertain. V shed 6 bases and J shed 4 bases, with 12 bases lying between them. This CDR3 contains 13 residues. Germline-derived CDR1 and CDR2 are SGHTA and FQGNSA.

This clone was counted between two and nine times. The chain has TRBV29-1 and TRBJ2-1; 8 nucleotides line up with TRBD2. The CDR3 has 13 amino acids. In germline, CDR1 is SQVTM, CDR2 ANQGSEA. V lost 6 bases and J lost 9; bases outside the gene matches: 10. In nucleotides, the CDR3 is TGCAGCGTCAGAGGACTAGCTCTCGCTGAGCAGTTCTTC. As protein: CSVRGLALAEQFF.

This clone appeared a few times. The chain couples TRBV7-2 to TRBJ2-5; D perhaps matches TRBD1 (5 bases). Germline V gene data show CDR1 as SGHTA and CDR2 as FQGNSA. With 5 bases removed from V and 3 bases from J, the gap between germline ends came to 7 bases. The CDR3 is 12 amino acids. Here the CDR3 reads CASSRTKETQYF. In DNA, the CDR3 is TGTGCCAGCAGCCGGACAAAAGAGACCCAGTACTTC.

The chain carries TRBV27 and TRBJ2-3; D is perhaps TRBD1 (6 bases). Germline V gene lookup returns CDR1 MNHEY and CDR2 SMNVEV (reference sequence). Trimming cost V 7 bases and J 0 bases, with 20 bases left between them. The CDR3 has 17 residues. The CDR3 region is CASIPQNRAISTDTQYF. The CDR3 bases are TGTGCCAGCATCCCTCAAAACAGGGCCATCAGCACAGATACGCAGTATTTT.

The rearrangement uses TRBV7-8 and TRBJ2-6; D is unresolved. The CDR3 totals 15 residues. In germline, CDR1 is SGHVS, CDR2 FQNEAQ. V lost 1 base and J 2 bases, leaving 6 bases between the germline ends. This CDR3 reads CASSLGVAGANVLTF. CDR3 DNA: TGTGCCAGCAGCTTAGGGGTCGCTGGGGCCAACGTCCTGACTTTC. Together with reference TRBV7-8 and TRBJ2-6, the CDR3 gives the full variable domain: GAGVSQSPRYKVAKRGQDVALRCDPISGHVSLFWYQQALGQGPEFLTYFQNEAQLDKSGLPSDRFFAERPEGSVSTLKIQRTQQEDSAVYLCASSLGVAGANVLTFGAGSRLTVL.

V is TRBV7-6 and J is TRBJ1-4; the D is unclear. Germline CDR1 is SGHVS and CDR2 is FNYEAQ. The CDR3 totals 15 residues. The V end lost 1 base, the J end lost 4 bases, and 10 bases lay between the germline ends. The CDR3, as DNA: TGTGCCAGCAGCTTAGATATCGCGAGTAATGAAAAACTGTTTTTT. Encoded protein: CASSLDIASNEKLFF.

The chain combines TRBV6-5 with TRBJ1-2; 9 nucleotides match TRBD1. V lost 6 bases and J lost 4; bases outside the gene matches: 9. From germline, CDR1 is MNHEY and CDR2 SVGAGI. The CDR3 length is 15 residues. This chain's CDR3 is CASRRTGAVGYGYTF. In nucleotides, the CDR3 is TGTGCCAGCAGGAGGACAGGGGCAGTAGGCTATGGCTACACCTTC.

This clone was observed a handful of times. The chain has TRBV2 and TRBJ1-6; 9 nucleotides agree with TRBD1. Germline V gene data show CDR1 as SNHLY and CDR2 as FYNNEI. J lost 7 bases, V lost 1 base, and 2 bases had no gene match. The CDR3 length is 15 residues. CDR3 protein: CASSEGDRGNSPLHF. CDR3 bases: TGTGCCAGCAGTGAAGGAGACAGGGGGAATTCACCCCTCCACTTT.

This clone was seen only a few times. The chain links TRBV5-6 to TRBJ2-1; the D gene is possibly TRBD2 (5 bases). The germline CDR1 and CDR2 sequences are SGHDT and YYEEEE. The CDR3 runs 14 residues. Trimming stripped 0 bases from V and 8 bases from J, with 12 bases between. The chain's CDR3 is CASSLAGEGDEQFF. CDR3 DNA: TGTGCCAGCAGCTTGGCCGGCGAGGGAGATGAGCAGTTCTTC.

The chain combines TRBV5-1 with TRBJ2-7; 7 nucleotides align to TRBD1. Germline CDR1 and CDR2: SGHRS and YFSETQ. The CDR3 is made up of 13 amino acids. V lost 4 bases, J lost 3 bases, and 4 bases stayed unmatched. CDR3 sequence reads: CASSGGQVYEQYF. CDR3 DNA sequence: TGCGCCAGCAGCGGAGGACAGGTCTACGAGCAGTACTTC.

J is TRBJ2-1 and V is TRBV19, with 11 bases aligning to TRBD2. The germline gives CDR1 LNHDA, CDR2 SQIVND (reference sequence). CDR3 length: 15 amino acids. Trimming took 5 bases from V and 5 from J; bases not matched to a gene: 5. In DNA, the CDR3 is TGTGCCAGTAGTTTAGCGGGGGGGGTAAACAATGAGCAGTTCTTC. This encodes CASSLAGGVNNEQFF.

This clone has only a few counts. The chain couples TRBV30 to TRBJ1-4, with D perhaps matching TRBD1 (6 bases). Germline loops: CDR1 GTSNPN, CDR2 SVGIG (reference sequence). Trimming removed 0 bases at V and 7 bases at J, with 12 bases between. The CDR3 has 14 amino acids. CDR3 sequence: CAWSVGTLGEKLFF. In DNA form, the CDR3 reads TGTGCCTGGAGTGTAGGGACATTAGGTGAAAAACTGTTTTTT.

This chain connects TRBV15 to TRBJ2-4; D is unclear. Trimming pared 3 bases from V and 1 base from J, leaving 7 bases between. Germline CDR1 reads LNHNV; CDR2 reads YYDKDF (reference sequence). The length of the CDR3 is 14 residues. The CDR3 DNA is TGTGCCACCAGCAGCCGTCGCGCCAAAAACATTCAGTACTTC. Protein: CATSSRRAKNIQYF.

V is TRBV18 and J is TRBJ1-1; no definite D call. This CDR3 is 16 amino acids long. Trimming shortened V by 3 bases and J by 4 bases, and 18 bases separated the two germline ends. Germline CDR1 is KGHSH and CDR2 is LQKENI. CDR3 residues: CASSPQGKGMSTEAFF. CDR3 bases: TGTGCCAGCTCACCCCAAGGGAAGGGAATGAGCACTGAAGCTTTCTTT.

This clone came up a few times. CDR3 in amino acids: CSVIYLLHTDTQYF. CDR3 DNA sequence: TGCAGCGTTATCTACTTGCTTCACACAGATACGCAGTATTTT. The V gene is TRBV29-1, the J gene TRBJ2-3; D not certain. V lost 5 bases and J 2 bases, leaving 14 bases between the germline ends. Germline V gene sequence: CDR1 SQVTM, CDR2 ANQGSEA. The CDR3 consists of 14 residues.

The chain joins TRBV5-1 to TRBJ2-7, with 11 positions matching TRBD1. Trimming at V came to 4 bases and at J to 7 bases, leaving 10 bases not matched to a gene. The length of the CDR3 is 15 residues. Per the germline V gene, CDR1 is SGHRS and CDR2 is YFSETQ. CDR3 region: CASSPFPGQGGEQYF. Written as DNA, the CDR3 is TGCGCCAGCAGCCCCTTTCCGGGACAGGGGGGGGAGCAGTACTTC.

The CDR3 protein is CASSASGSNTGELFF. The CDR3 DNA follows: TGTGCCAGCAGCGCGAGCGGGTCCAACACCGGGGAGCTGTTTTTT. This rearrangement joins TRBV2 to TRBJ2-2, with D tentatively TRBD2 (6 bases). V was shortened by 6 bases and J by 2 bases, with 13 bases between the two germline ends. Germline CDR1 and CDR2: SNHLY and FYNNEI. This CDR3 is 15 amino acids long.